This T cell receptor (beta chain) was identified during a study of radiation and T cells in renal cell carcinoma. Noted time point: blood 4 weeks post-SBRT, at nephrectomy. The sample's treatment: 15 Gy SBRT to primary tumor, nephrectomy 4 weeks later. Radiation-treated patients gave blood at baseline, week 2 and week 4. The table came from immunoSEQ multiplex PCR; TCRdb's copy has only in-frame clones and leaves some out. The repertoire holds approximately 43,000 clones, with roughly 80% as singletons. The sample was blood, taken from a patient whose treatment included radiotherapy and nephrectomy. The TCR comes from a woman aged 70-85 years with renal cell carcinoma.

CDR3 residues: CASSPRFEGNRVSEQFF. The CDR3 DNA reads TGTGCCAGCAGCCCCCGGTTTGAGGGGAATAGAGTCAGTGAGCAGTTCTTC. The rearrangement links TRBV7-6 to TRBJ2-1; D assignment may be TRBD1 or TRBD2 (5 bases each). Trimming took off 5 bases at V and 9 bases at J, with 26 bases between the two ends. Germline V gene data show CDR1 as SGHVS and CDR2 as FNYEAQ. The CDR3 spans 17 residues.